This T cell receptor (beta chain) originates from a study of blood T cell repertoires in COVID-19 (dated by TCRdb to between 2020 and 2021). Concerning the study at large: Samples from collaborators originated in the United States, Italy and Spain and spanned both the acute and convalescent phases of COVID-19. Samples came from the ongoing ImmuneRACE study (first 160 participants) plus 1,254 subjects from 6 global collaborators. The material from the prospective study consisted of cDNA or gDNA derived from T cells, B-cell-depleted T cells, or PBMCs. A de-identified subject ID, COVID-19 status, age in years and sex were almost always included in the sample metadata. Where HLA class I and class II types were available, the types were taken from metadata supplied by the sample provider, not from assay-based typing. Deeply sampled blood TCRbeta repertoires from subjects exposed to, actively infected with, or recovered from COVID-19 were included in the dataset. The repertoires were released in a freely available public database intended as a resource for research on the immune response to SARS-CoV-2.

V ends up 7 bases short and J 3 bases short, with an unmatched junction base count of 15. The CDR3 measures 17 amino acids from cysteine to phenylalanine. Left in the record is the CDR3 DNA by itself, 51 bases read in frame from the first base. Via the germline V gene, CDR1 is LGHNT and CDR2 FRNRAP. TCRbeta CDR3 regions were amplified from genomic DNA by means of the immunoSEQ Assay, a bias-controlled multiplex PCR. Per the original workflow: The number of nucleated cells in each sample was estimated from the amplification of reference gene primers within the assay. To quantify the absolute abundance of each unique TCRbeta CDR3 rearrangement, sequence reads were collapsed and filtered. Productive Simpson clonality was computed per sample as the square root of Simpson's diversity index over productive rearrangements. TCRdb retrieved this table from immuneACCESS and kept in-frame rearrangements only. Not all clones are present; in checked studies, unresolved V genes account for under half, and no reason is known for the remainder. V and J calls and clone size follow that table, whereas D and trimming were derived from the DNA. Here the sample has roughly 54,000 clones; 87% occur a single time. The leading ten clones occupy more than 6% of the sample.

Concerning this clone itself: The antigen this receptor binds is unknown. Per-nucleotide qualities are absent, and no much larger clonotype sits a single base away.

At one collaborating source in Seattle, patients were enrolled during active infection and were followed longitudinally through the course of disease. Collaborating institutions collected whole blood in K2EDTA tubes following their own protocols. For TCRbeta analysis, collaborator samples were shipped as frozen whole blood, as isolated PBMCs, or as DNA extracted from either sample type. Study-wide conclusions, independent of this receptor: How much clinical and demographic metadata was included differed by source and by participant, and the metadata was provided uncurated.

Sequencing input: peripheral blood. Rearrangement joined TRBV12-5 to TRBJ1-5; 7 bases in between match TRBD1. This TCR was recovered from a woman aged 55-70 years with COVID-19, enrolled during active disease. The sequence in DNA is TGTGCTAGTGCTACTTGGTCAGGGGGGCTTTACAATCAGCCCCAGCATTTT. The encoded protein is CASATWSGGLYNQPQHF.